This T cell receptor (beta chain) was identified during a study of T cell responses to AZD1222 COVID-19 vaccine. This CDR3 is built from 16 residues. V lost 5 bases to trimming and J lost 4 bases; unmatched junction nucleotides: 10. Germline V CDR1 and CDR2: LGHNA, YSLEER. Libraries were prepared by immunoSEQ multiplex PCR; TCRdb keeps only in-frame clonotypes and omits some of them. Found here are 25,000 to 30,000 clones, about nine tenths of them singletons; the top ten hold roughly 8.1%. Concerning this clone: As yet, its antigen is unknown.

Second doses were pooled across both intervals (about 4 or about 12 weeks). Study-level points and caveats: At study baseline, merely more than 5 AZD1222 recipients were seropositive. Of spike-specific TCRs, nearly half reportedly target regions left unmutated in variants. CD4 TCRs covered the whole spike, strongest at regions 160-218 and 743-854.

The sample was peripheral blood, taken 28 days after the second AZD1222 dose. The rearrangement joins TRBV4-3 to TRBJ2-2; 7 bases match TRBD2. This sequence originates from an adult who received the AZD1222 COVID-19 vaccine. CDR3 protein: CASSVERGSSTGELFF. For the CDR3, the DNA is TGCGCCAGCAGCGTAGAGCGGGGCTCGAGCACCGGGGAGCTGTTTTTT.